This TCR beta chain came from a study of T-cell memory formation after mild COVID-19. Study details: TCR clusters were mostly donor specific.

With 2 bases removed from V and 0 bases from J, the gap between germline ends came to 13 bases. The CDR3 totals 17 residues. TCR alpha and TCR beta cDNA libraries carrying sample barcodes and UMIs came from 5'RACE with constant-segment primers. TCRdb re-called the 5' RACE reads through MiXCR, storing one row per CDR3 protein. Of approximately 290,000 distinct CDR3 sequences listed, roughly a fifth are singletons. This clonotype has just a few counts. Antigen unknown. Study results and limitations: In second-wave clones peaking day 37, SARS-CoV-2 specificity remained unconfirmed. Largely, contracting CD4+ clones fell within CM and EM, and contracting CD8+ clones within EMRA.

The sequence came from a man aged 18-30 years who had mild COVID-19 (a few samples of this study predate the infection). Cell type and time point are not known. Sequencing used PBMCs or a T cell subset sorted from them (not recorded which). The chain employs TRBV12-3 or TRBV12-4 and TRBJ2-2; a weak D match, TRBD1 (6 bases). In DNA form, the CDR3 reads TGTGCCAGCAGTTTACCCAGGGGTGCAACGAACACCGGGGAGCTGTTTTTT. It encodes CASSLPRGATNTGELFF.